A single sample gave rise to the 14 T cell receptor beta chains below, sequenced in a study of cytomegalovirus exposure and HLA in healthy donors. The PCR was carried out with 60 Vbeta primers and 13 Jbeta primers. Using immunoSEQ multiplex PCR, the repertoire was profiled, and TCRdb retains in-frame clones only, with some absent. The sample lists approximately 120,000 clones, 65% to 80% occurring once. What was sequenced was PBMCs. The source of these receptors is a female donor in good health and CMV-seronegative.

The genes are TRBV7-9 and TRBJ1-6; 8 bases agree with TRBD1. The CDR3 consists of 18 residues. Germline loops: CDR1 SEHNR, CDR2 FQNEAQ (reference sequence). J was trimmed by 6 bases and V by 3 bases; bases with no gene match: 13. CDR3 DNA: TGTGCCAGCAGCTTCGCCAGACGTCCTACAGGGGGTAATTCACCCCTCCACTTT. Translating gives CASSFARRPTGGNSPLHF.

The rearrangement joins TRBV5-1 to TRBJ2-2, with a weak D call TRBD1 (6 bases). V was shortened by 4 bases and J by 2 bases, with 15 bases between the two germline ends. Germline V gives CDR1 SGHRS, CDR2 YFSETQ. The length of the CDR3 is 16 residues. CDR3 in amino acids: CASSPGGRANTGELFF. The CDR3, as DNA: TGCGCCAGCAGCCCTGGGGGCAGGGCAAACACCGGGGAGCTGTTTTTT.

This chain joins TRBV6-5 and TRBJ2-7; 7 bases align to TRBD1. J was trimmed by 0 bases and V by 0 bases; bases with no gene match: 5. The length of the CDR3 is 16 residues. CDR1 MNHEY and CDR2 SVGAGI come from the germline V gene. The CDR3 nucleotides read TGTGCCAGCAGTTACTCTGTGGGACAGAGCTCCTACGAGCAGTACTTC. Translation: CASSYSVGQSSYEQYF.

The chain has TRBV5-4 and TRBJ2-7, with D uncertain. Germline CDR1 SGHNT, CDR2 YYREEE (reference sequence). CDR3 length equals 12 residues. The V and J ends lost 1 base and 2 bases respectively, with 4 bases between them. Here the CDR3 reads CASSLNTYEQYF. CDR3 DNA: TGTGCCAGCAGCTTGAACACCTACGAGCAGTACTTC.

This clone was counted only a few times. DNA of the CDR3: TGCGCCAGCAGCCAACACAGGGGATCGAACACTGAAGCTTTCTTT. Translating it yields CASSQHRGSNTEAFF. This chain joins TRBV4-1 and TRBJ1-1, with 7 positions matching TRBD1. Losses at the gene ends were 2 bases for V and 1 base for J; bases not matched to a gene: 4. Germline CDR1 and CDR2: MGHRA and YSYEKL. The CDR3 is made up of 15 amino acids.

The V call is TRBV19, the J call TRBJ2-6; D is ambiguous. V lost 6 bases, J lost 0 bases, and 15 bases lay in between. This CDR3 spans 17 amino acids. Per germline, CDR1 LNHDA and CDR2 SQIVND (reference sequence). The CDR3 nucleotides read TGTGCCAGTAGCCTAATAAACCTAGACTCTGGGGCCAACGTCCTGACTTTC. Translated, it gives CASSLINLDSGANVLTF.

This chain connects TRBV7-9 to TRBJ2-3; 7 positions agree with TRBD1. Germline CDR1 reads SEHNR; CDR2 reads FQNEAQ (reference sequence). The CDR3 is 15 amino acids. Trimming removed 5 bases from V and 4 bases from J; junction bases left unmatched: 9. CDR3 coding DNA: TGTGCCAGCAGCCTCGAGGGGGCCGGGGCAGATACGCAGTATTTT. This sequence encodes CASSLEGAGADTQYF.

The CDR3: CASSRTGGSYNEQFF. The DNA of the CDR3 is TGTGCCAGCAGCCGGACGGGGGGGTCCTACAATGAGCAGTTCTTC. This chain uses TRBV7-9 with TRBJ2-1; 8 bases align to TRBD2. The ends lost 5 bases at V and 1 base at J; junction bases unmatched: 4. The germline V gene has CDR1 SEHNR and CDR2 FQNEAQ (reference sequence). This CDR3 is built from 15 residues.

The rearrangement joins TRBV5-6 to TRBJ2-1; D call uncertain. Trimming stripped 2 bases from V and 3 bases from J, with 9 bases between. The germline CDR1 and CDR2 sequences are SGHDT and YYEEEE. The CDR3 runs 14 residues. The CDR3 spells CASSFLSVYNEQFF. DNA for the CDR3: TGTGCCAGCAGCTTTTTATCCGTCTACAATGAGCAGTTCTTC.

The CDR3 loop is CASSYIGQGAFF. The CDR3 DNA reads as TGTGCCAGCAGCTATATAGGGCAGGGTGCTTTCTTT. V gene TRBV7-9 combines with J gene TRBJ1-1; D possibly corresponds to TRBD1 (5 bases). Between the trimmed V and J ends, which lost 4 bases and 11 bases, there was a span of 14 bases. The germline V gene has CDR1 SEHNR and CDR2 FQNEAQ (reference sequence). This CDR3 contains 12 residues.

This chain links TRBV15 with TRBJ2-5; D might be TRBD2 (6 bases). The CDR3 runs 16 residues. The V end lost 0 bases, the J end lost 5 bases, and 16 bases lay between the germline ends. The V gene's germline CDR1 is LNHNV and CDR2 YYDKDF (reference sequence). The CDR3 here is CATSRDQAGLQETQYF. The CDR3 DNA follows: TGTGCCACCAGCAGAGATCAGGCGGGGCTGCAGGAGACCCAGTACTTC.

V usage is TRBV6-5 and J usage is TRBJ2-7, with D possibly matching TRBD2 (6 bases). V was trimmed by 5 bases and J by 6 bases, leaving 14 bases between them. Looked up from germline, CDR1 is MNHEY and CDR2 is SVGAGI. This CDR3 comprises 13 residues. In DNA, the CDR3 is TGTGCCAGCAGTCGGGACTTCGCCTCCGAGCAGTACTTC. Protein sequence: CASSRDFASEQYF.

The chain carries TRBV13 and TRBJ2-7, with 8 bases fitting TRBD2. Per the germline V gene, CDR1 is PRHDT and CDR2 is FYEKMQ (reference sequence). The CDR3 sequence is 15 residues long. With V trimmed by 5 bases and J by 2 bases, 8 bases remained unmatched. The CDR3 spells CASSIAGHPTYEQYF. The DNA for the CDR3 is TGTGCCAGCAGCATAGCGGGACACCCCACCTACGAGCAGTACTTC.

V gene TRBV7-9 combines with J gene TRBJ1-6; D not resolved. V lost 2 bases to trimming and J lost 5 bases, with 13 bases between them. Germline lookup yields CDR1 SEHNR and CDR2 FQNEAQ (reference sequence). The CDR3 sequence is 16 residues long. This CDR3 is CASSLRGGRDNSPLHF. CDR3 nucleotide sequence: TGTGCCAGCAGCTTACGCGGAGGAAGGGATAATTCACCCCTCCACTTT.